The clone carrying this T cell receptor beta chain occurred a few times. Its antigen is still unknown. The CDR3 is 16 amino acids. Trimming took 4 bases from V and 2 from J; bases not matched to a gene: 6. Germline lookup yields CDR1 SGHVS and CDR2 FNYEAQ. This record comes from a study of T-cell memory formation after mild COVID-19. Turning to the study itself: TCR clusters largely stayed donor specific.

TCRdb independently ran MiXCR on the 5' RACE reads; one entry per CDR3 protein. The sample carries around 390,000 distinct CDR3 sequences, 16% recorded once. General observations from the study: The study found contracting CD4+ clones mainly in CM and EM and contracting CD8+ clones in EMRA. CD4/CD8 balance held among clones contracting day 15 to 85, and later expanders leaned CD4+.

The chain is built from TRBV7-6 and TRBJ2-5; 11 bases are shared with TRBD2. The sample taken for sequencing was PBMCs or a T cell subset sorted from them (not recorded which). This clonotype was sampled from a man younger than 35 who had mild COVID-19 (a few samples of this study predate the infection). Cell type and time point are not known. CDR3 protein: CASSSGTSGFQETQYF. DNA for the CDR3: TGTGCCAGCAGCTCGGGGACTAGCGGTTTTCAAGAGACCCAGTACTTC.